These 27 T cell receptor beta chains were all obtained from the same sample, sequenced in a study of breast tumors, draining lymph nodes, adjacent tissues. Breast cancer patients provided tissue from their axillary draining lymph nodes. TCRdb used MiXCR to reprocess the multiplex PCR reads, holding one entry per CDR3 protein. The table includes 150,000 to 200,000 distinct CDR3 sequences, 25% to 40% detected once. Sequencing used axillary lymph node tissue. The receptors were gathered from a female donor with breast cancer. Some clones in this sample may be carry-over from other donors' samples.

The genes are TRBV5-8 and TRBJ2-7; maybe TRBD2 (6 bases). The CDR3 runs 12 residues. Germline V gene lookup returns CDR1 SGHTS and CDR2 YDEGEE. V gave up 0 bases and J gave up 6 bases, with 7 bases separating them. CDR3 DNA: TGTGCCAGCAGCTTGGGGGACTGCGAGCAGTACTTC. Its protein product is CASSLGDCEQYF.

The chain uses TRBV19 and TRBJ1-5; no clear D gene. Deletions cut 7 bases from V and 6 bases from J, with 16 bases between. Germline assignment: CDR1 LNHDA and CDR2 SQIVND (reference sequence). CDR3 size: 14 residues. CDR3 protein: CASTPRGFGQPQHF. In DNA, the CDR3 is TGTGCCAGTACCCCCCGTGGTTTTGGTCAGCCCCAGCATTTT.

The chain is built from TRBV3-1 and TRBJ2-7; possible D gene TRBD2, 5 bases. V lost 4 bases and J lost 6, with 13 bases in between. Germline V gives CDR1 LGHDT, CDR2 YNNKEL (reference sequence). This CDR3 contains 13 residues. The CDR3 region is CASSPEGVREQYF. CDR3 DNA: TGTGCCAGCAGCCCAGAGGGTGTACGCGAGCAGTACTTC.

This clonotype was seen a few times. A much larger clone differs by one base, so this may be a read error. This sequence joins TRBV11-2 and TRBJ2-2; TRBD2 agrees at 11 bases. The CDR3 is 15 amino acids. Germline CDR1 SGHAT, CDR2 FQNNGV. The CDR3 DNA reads TGTGCCAGCAGTCCGGGACTAGCGGTCAGAGGGGAGCTGCTTTTT. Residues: CASSPGLAVRGELLF. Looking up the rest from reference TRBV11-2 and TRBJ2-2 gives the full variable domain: EAGVAQSPRYKIIEKRQSVAFWCNPISGHATLYWYQQILGQGPKLLIQFQNNGVVDDSQLPKDRFSAERLKGVDSTLKIQPAKLEDSAVYLCASSPGLAVRGELLFGEGSRLTVL.

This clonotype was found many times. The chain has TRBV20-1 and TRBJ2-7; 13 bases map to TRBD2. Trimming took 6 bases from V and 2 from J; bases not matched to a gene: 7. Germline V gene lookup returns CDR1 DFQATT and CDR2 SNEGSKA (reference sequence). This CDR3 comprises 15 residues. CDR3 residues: CSAWTSGSGTYEQYF. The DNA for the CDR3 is TGCAGTGCCTGGACTAGCGGGAGCGGAACCTACGAGCAGTACTTC.

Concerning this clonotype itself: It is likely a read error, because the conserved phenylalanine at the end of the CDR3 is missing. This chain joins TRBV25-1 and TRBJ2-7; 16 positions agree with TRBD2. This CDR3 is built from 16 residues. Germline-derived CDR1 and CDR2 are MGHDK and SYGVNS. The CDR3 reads CASSSGTSGRGHEQYS. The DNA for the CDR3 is TGCGCCAGCAGCTCTGGGACTAGCGGGAGGGGACACGAGCAGTACTCC.

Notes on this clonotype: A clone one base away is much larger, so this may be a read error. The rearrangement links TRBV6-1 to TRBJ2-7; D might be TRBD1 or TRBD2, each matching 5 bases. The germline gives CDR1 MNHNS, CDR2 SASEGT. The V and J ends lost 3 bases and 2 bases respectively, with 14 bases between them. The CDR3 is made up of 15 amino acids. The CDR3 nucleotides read TGTGCCAGCAGTGAGGGGACGGCAAACCCCTACGAGCAGTACTTC. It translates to CASSEGTANPYEQYF.

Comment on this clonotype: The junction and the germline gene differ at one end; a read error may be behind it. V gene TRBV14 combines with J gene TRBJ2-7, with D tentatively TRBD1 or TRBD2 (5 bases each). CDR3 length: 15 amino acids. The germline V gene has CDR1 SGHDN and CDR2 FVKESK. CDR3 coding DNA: TGTGCCAGCAGCCAAACAGCCGGGGCCCACTACGGGCAGTACTTC. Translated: CASSQTAGAHYGQYF.

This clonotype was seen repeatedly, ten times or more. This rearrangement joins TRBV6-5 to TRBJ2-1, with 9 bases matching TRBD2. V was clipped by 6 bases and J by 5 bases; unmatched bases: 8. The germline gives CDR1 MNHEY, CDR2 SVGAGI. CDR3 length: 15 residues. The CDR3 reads CASSPFPSGNNEQFF. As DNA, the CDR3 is TGTGCCAGCAGCCCTTTCCCTAGCGGGAACAATGAGCAGTTCTTC.

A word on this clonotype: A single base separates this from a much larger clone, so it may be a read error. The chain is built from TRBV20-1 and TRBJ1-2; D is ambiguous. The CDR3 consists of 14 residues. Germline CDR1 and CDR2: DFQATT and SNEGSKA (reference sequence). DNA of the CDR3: TGCAGTGCTGGAAAAAAGACGCTTAACTCTGGCTACACCTTC. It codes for CSAGKKTLNSGYTF.

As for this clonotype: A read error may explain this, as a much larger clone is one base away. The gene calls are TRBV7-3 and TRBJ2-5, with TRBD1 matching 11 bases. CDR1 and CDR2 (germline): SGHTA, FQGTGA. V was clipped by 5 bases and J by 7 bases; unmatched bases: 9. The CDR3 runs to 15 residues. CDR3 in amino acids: CASSPGQGASLTQYF. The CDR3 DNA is TGTGCCAGCAGCCCCGGACAGGGGGCGAGTCTGACCCAGTACTTC.

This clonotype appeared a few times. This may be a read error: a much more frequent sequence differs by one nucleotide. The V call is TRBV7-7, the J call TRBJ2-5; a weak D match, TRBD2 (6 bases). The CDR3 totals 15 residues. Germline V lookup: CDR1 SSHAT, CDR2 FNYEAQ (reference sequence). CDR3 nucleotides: TGTGCTAGCAGTCCCGGACGGGGGAGGTCAGAGACCCAGCACTTC. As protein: CASSPGRGRSETQHF.

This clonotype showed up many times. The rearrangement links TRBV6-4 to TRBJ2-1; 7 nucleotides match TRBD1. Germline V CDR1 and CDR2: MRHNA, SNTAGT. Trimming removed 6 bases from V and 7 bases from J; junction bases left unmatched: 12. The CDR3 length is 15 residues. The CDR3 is CASSLTVRGINEQFF. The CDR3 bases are TGTGCCAGCAGCCTGACGGTCAGGGGGATAAATGAGCAGTTCTTC.

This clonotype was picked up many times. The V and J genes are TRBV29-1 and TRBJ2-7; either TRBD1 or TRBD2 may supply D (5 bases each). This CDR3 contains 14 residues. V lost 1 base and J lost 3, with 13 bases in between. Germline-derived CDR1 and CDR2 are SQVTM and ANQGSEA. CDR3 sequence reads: CSVEVPGRNYEQYF. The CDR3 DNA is TGCAGCGTTGAAGTTCCGGGACGAAACTACGAGCAGTACTTC.

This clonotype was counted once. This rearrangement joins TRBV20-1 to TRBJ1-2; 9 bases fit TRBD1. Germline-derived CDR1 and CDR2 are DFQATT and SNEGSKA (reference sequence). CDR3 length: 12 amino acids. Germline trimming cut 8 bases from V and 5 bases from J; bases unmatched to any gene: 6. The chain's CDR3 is CSFDRGMYGYTF. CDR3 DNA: TGCAGTTTCGACAGGGGGATGTATGGCTACACCTTC.

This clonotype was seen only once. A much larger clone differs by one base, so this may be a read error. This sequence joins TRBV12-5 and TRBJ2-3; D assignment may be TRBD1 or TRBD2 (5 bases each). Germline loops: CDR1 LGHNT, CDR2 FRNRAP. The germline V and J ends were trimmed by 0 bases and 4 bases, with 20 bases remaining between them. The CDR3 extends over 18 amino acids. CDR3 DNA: TGTGCTAGTGGTTTGGTACCCTTTTCGAGGGACCTGGCAGATACGCAGTATTTT. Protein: CASGLVPFSRDLADTQYF. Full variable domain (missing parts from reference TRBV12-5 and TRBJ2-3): DARVTQTPRHKVTEMGQEVTMRCQPILGHNTVFWYRQTMMQGLELLAYFRNRAPLDDSGMPKDRFSAEMPDATLATLKIQPSEPRDSAVYFCASGLVPFSRDLADTQYFGPGTRLTVL.

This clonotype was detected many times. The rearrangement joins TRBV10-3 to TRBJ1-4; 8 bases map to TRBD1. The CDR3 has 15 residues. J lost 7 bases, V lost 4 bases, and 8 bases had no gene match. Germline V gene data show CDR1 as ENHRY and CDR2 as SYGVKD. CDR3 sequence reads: CAISASGGVGEKLFF. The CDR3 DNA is TGTGCCATCAGTGCTTCAGGGGGCGTGGGTGAAAAACTGTTTTTT.

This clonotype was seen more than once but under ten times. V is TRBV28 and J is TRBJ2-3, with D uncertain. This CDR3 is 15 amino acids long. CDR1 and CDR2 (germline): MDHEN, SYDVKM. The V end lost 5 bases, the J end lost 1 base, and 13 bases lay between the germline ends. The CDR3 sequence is CASSVPGARTDTQYF. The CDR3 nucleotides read TGTGCCAGCAGTGTTCCGGGCGCCCGCACAGATACGCAGTATTTT.

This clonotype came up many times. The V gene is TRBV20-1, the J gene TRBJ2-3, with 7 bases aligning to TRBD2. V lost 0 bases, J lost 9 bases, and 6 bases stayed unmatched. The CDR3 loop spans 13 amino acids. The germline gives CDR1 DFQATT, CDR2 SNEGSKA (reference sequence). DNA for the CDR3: TGCAGTGCTAGAGATCTCGGGACTACCACGCAGTATTTT. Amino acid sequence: CSARDLGTTTQYF.

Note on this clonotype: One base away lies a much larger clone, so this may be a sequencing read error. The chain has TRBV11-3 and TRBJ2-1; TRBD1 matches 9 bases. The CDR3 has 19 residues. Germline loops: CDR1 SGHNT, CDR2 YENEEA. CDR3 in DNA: TGTGCCAGCAGCTTTGGGAATACAGGGGGCCAGAGCTCCTACGATGAGCAGTTCTTC. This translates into CASSFGNTGGQSSYDEQFF.

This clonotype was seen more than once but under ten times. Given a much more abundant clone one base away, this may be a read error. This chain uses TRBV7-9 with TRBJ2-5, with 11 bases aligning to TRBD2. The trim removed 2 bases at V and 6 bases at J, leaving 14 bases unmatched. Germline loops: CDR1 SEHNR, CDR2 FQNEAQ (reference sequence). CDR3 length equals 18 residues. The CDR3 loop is CASSLPPDLAGGWQTQYF. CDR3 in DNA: TGTGCCAGCAGCTTACCCCCGGATCTAGCGGGGGGTTGGCAGACCCAGTACTTC.

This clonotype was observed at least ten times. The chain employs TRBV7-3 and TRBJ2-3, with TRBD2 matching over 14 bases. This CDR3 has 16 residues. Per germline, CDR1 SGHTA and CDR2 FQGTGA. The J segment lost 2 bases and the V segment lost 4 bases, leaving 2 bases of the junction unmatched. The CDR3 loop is CASSSGLAGDTDTQYF. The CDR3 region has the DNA TGTGCCAGCAGCTCGGGACTAGCGGGAGACACAGATACGCAGTATTTT.

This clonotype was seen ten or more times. CDR3 loop: CATSDSGRTDTQYF. The CDR3 DNA is TGTGCCACCAGTGATTCGGGACGGACAGATACGCAGTATTTT. The rearrangement uses TRBV24-1 and TRBJ2-3, with D perhaps assigned TRBD1 or TRBD2 (5 bases each). The CDR3 is 14 amino acids. V was shortened by 2 bases and J by 3 bases, with 8 bases between the two germline ends. From germline, CDR1 is KGHDR and CDR2 SFDVKD.

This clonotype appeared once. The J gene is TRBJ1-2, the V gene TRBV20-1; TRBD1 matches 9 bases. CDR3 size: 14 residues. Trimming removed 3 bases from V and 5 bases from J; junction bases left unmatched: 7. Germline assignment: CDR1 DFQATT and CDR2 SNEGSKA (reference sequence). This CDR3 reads CSASPGQGLYGYTF. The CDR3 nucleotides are TGCAGTGCTAGTCCGGGACAGGGACTGTATGGCTACACCTTC.

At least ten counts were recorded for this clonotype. The CDR3 reads CASSYSSSSGNTIYF. The CDR3 coding sequence is TGTGCCAGCAGTTACTCTTCTAGCTCTGGAAACACCATATATTTT. The chain couples TRBV6-5 to TRBJ1-3; D not certain. The CDR3 contains 15 residues. Germline CDR1 and CDR2: MNHEY and SVGAGI. Trimming stripped 0 bases from V and 0 bases from J, with 6 bases between.

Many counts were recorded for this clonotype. The CDR3 loop is CASSTRFKGAGEQYF. The DNA for the CDR3 is TGTGCCAGCAGCACCCGATTCAAGGGGGCGGGAGAGCAGTACTTC. The chain uses TRBV13 and TRBJ2-7; maybe TRBD1 (7 bases). Deletions cut 5 bases from V and 7 bases from J, with 21 bases between. The CDR3 length is 15 residues. CDR1 and CDR2 from the germline V gene are PRHDT and FYEKMQ (reference sequence).

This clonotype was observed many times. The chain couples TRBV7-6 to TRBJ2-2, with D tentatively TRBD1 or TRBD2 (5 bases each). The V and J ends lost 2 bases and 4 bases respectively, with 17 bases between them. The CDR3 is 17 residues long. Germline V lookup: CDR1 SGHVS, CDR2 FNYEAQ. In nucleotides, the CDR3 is TGTGCCAGCAGCTTATTAGGGGTGGGGGAGATCACCGGGGAGCTGTTTTTT. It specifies CASSLLGVGEITGELFF.